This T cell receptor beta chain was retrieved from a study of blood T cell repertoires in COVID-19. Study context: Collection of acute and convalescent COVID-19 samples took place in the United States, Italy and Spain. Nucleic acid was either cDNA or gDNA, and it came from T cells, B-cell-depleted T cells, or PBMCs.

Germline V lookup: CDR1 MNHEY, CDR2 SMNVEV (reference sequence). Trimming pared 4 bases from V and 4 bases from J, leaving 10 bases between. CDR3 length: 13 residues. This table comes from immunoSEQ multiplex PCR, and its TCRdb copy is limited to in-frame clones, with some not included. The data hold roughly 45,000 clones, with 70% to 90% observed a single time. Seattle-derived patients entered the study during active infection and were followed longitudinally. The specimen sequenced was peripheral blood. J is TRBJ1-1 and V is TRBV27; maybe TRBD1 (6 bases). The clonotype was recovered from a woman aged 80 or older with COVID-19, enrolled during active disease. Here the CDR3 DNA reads TGTGCCAGCAGTTGGGGCAGGGGCACTGAAGCTTTCTTT. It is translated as CASSWGRGTEAFF.